This is a list of T cell receptor beta chains from one sample in a study of identical twins. TCRdb reprocessed the 5' RACE reads with MiXCR, giving one entry per CDR3 protein. The table includes some 330,000 distinct CDR3 sequences, around 9.7% detected once. Input material: naive T cells sorted from blood. All receptors come from a woman between 50 and 59 years old in good health. Each CDR3 is given with its conserved first and last residue. The D gene is left open where the match is weak. A clone size is listed for some rows: how often the clone was seen (once, few, many), or a class if it is expanded.

D	size	V	J	CDR3	DNA
.	few	TRBV7-9	TRBJ2-1	CASSRRAGRASYNEQFF	.
TRBD2	.	TRBV7-8	TRBJ2-1	CASSLLRRSAGVGYNEQFF	TGTGCCAGCAGCTTACTAAGGAGGAGTGCGGGAGTGGGTTACAATGAGCAGTTCTTC
.	few	TRBV11-3	TRBJ2-1	CASSILETRDNEQFF	TGTGCCAGCAGCATACTGGAAACCCGAGACAATGAGCAGTTCTTC
.	many	TRBV5-6	TRBJ1-2	CASSLGPEAIYGYTF	TGTGCCAGCAGCTTGGGCCCGGAGGCGATCTATGGCTACACCTTC
.	.	TRBV29-1	TRBJ2-7	CSVEGSRSYEQYF	TGCAGCGTTGAGGGTAGCCGGTCCTACGAGCAGTACTTC
.	few	TRBV24-1	TRBJ2-2	CATSGEGTGITGELFF	TGTGCCACCAGTGGGGAGGGCACAGGGATAACCGGGGAGCTGTTTTTT
.	.	TRBV6-2/TRBV6-3	TRBJ2-5	CASSSGTPAETQYF	TGTGCCAGCAGCTCCGGAACCCCAGCAGAGACCCAGTACTTC
TRBD1	few	TRBV19	TRBJ1-5	CASRSDRAQPQHF	TGTGCCAGTAGGAGTGACAGGGCTCAGCCCCAGCATTTT
TRBD2	many	TRBV7-8	TRBJ2-3	CASSSTSVAWDTQYF	TGTGCCAGCAGCTCGACTAGCGTTGCTTGGGATACGCAGTATTTT
.	many	TRBV7-9	TRBJ1-2	CASSFRDNSYGYTF	TGTGCCAGCAGCTTCCGGGACAACAGCTATGGCTACACCTTC
TRBD2	many	TRBV20-1	TRBJ2-1	CSAGSGRARNEQFF	TGCAGTGCCGGAAGCGGGAGGGCTCGGAATGAGCAGTTCTTC
TRBD2	many	TRBV11-2	TRBJ2-1	CASSLEAGVSGEQFF	TGTGCCAGCAGCTTAGAAGCGGGAGTAAGTGGTGAGCAGTTCTTC
TRBD2	many	TRBV24-1	TRBJ2-1	CATSGLAGETYNEQFF	TGTGCCACCAGTGGTCTAGCGGGAGAGACCTACAATGAGCAGTTCTTC
TRBD1	.	TRBV5-6	TRBJ1-1	CASSWLTEQGKAFF	TGTGCCTCCAGCTGGCTGACGGAACAGGGGAAGGCTTTCTTT
.	.	TRBV10-3	TRBJ1-5	CATVEYSNQPQHF	TGTGCCACCGTTGAATATAGCAATCAGCCCCAGCATTTT
TRBD1	.	TRBV7-9	TRBJ1-1	CASYKTGEKNTEAFF	TGTGCCAGCTACAAGACAGGGGAAAAGAACACTGAAGCTTTCTTT
.	few	TRBV3-1	TRBJ2-3	CASSQFSEIRGTDTQYF	TGTGCCAGCAGCCAATTTTCCGAGATTCGAGGCACAGATACGCAGTATTTT
TRBD1	.	TRBV12-5	TRBJ2-1	CASGLGQGMDEQFF	TGTGCTAGTGGTTTGGGACAGGGGATGGATGAGCAGTTCTTC
.	.	TRBV10-3	TRBJ2-6	CPISERGSGANVLTF	TGTCCCATCAGTGAACGGGGATCTGGGGCCAACGTCCTGACTTTC
TRBD1	.	TRBV12-3/TRBV12-4	TRBJ2-2	CASSSDRDRGGGELFF	TGTGCCAGCAGCTCAGACCGGGACAGGGGTGGCGGGGAGCTGTTTTTT
.	.	TRBV20-1	TRBJ2-6	CSAREVGAGANVLTF	TGCAGTGCTAGAGAGGTGGGCGCTGGGGCCAACGTCCTGACTTTC
.	.	TRBV20-1	TRBJ2-4	CSAVDGLKNIQYF	TGCAGTGCTGTTGACGGACTCAAAAACATTCAGTACTTC
.	many	TRBV27	TRBJ1-5	CASSSLEGSNQPQHF	TGTGCCAGCAGCAGCCTCGAGGGAAGCAATCAGCCCCAGCATTTT
.	many	TRBV3-1	TRBJ2-1	CASSHNLGSFYNEQFF	TGTGCCAGCAGCCATAATCTTGGGAGTTTCTACAATGAGCAGTTCTTC
.	.	TRBV3-1	TRBJ2-5	CASSHREETQYF	TGTGCCAGCAGCCACAGGGAAGAGACCCAGTACTTC
TRBD1	.	TRBV20-1	TRBJ2-5	CSAGRTGSWETQYF	TGCAGTGCTGGAAGGACAGGGTCGTGGGAGACCCAGTACTTC
.	many	TRBV20-1	TRBJ1-4	CSARDLGSTNEKLFF	TGCAGTGCTAGAGATCTTGGGTCCACTAATGAAAAACTGTTTTTT
TRBD2	few	TRBV12-3/TRBV12-4	TRBJ2-1	CASRRTSGNYNEQFF	TGTGCCAGCAGGCGGACTAGCGGAAACTACAATGAGCAGTTCTTC
.	many	TRBV6-1	TRBJ1-5	CASSGMGAFNQPQHF	TGTGCCAGCAGTGGTATGGGGGCGTTTAATCAGCCCCAGCATTTT
TRBD1	few	TRBV7-6	TRBJ2-7	CASSLTRPDRGVYEQYF	TGTGCCAGCAGCTTAACGAGACCTGACAGGGGTGTGTACGAGCAGTACTTC
TRBD2	.	TRBV3-1	TRBJ2-1	CASSQGTSASSYNEQFF	TGTGCCAGCAGCCAAGGAACTAGCGCTAGCTCCTACAATGAGCAGTTCTTC
TRBD2	few	TRBV29-1	TRBJ2-3	CSVEYRAGTSGSITDTQYF	TGCAGCGTTGAATATCGGGCAGGGACTAGCGGGAGTATCACAGATACGCAGTATTTT
TRBD2	few	TRBV15	TRBJ2-3	CATSGASTSGRSDTQYF	TGTGCCACCAGCGGTGCATCGACTAGCGGGAGGTCGGATACGCAGTATTTT
.	few	TRBV12-3/TRBV12-4	TRBJ2-3	CASSFGRRSVKDTQYF	TGTGCCAGCAGTTTTGGTCGGCGTTCGGTAAAAGATACGCAGTATTTT
.	.	TRBV2	TRBJ2-3	CASKQDRPSTDTQYF	TGTGCCAGCAAACAGGACAGACCTAGCACAGATACGCAGTATTTT
.	.	TRBV10-2	TRBJ2-4	CASSESGSLAKNIQYF	TGCGCCAGCAGTGAGTCGGGCTCACTAGCCAAAAACATTCAGTACTTC